The 8 T cell receptor beta chains below all came from one sample that was sequenced in a study of blood T cell repertoires in COVID-19. The assay was immunoSEQ multiplex PCR, and TCRdb's table has in-frame clones only and misses some. The profile shows around 42,000 clones, 85% to 90% of them singletons. The sequencing sample was made of peripheral blood. These receptors were taken from a man aged 30 to 45 with active or convalescent COVID-19.

The chain has TRBV6-5 and TRBJ1-2; D is unclear. This CDR3 has 15 amino acids. Trimming pared 2 bases from V and 0 bases from J, leaving 10 bases between. Germline CDR1 and CDR2: MNHEY and SVGAGI. Here the CDR3 reads CASSYVAGANYGYTF. CDR3 coding DNA: TGTGCCAGCAGTTACGTGGCGGGAGCTAACTATGGCTACACCTTC.

This rearrangement joins TRBV7-2 to TRBJ1-2; 11 nucleotides align to TRBD1. The junction had 7 bases not matched to a gene; V was cut back by 5 bases and J by 8 bases. This CDR3 contains 14 residues. From germline, CDR1 is SGHTA and CDR2 FQGNSA. Here the CDR3 DNA reads TGTGCCAGCAGCGCGGGACAGGGGGGTATAGGCTACACCTTC. It specifies CASSAGQGGIGYTF.

The rearrangement links TRBV18 to TRBJ2-5; TRBD1 aligns across 7 bases. CDR3 length: 13 amino acids. V lost 1 base and J lost 10; bases outside the gene matches: 6. Germline lookup yields CDR1 KGHSH and CDR2 LQKENI. In DNA form, the CDR3 reads TGTGCCAGCTCACCACAGACAGGGATTGGCCAGTACTTC. Amino acids: CASSPQTGIGQYF.

The chain has TRBV6-5 and TRBJ2-2; 12 nucleotides align to TRBD2. V was clipped by 2 bases and J by 7 bases; unmatched bases: 5. CDR1 and CDR2 (germline): MNHEY, SVGAGI. This CDR3 comprises 16 residues. The CDR3 is CASSYRPSGGDGELFF. The DNA of the CDR3 is TGTGCCAGCAGTTACCGGCCTAGCGGGGGGGACGGGGAGCTGTTTTTT.

Turning to this clone: At one end the junction does not follow the germline gene, possibly because of a read error. This chain joins TRBV5-1 and TRBJ2-2; tentative D call: TRBD1 (5 bases). Germline assignment: CDR1 SGHRS and CDR2 YFSETQ. This CDR3 region has 16 residues. CDR3 sequence (DNA): TGCGCCAGCAGCCTCCTGACAGTGCCGAAAACCGGGGAGCTGTTTTTT. Its translation is CASSLLTVPKTGELFF.

The chain carries TRBV7-3 and TRBJ2-7; TRBD1 is a possible D gene (5 bases). Germline V CDR1 and CDR2: SGHTA, FQGTGA. There are 13 residues in the CDR3. V lost 4 bases and J 6 bases, leaving 13 bases between the germline ends. Here the CDR3 DNA reads TGTGCCAGCAGCTCTACAGGATCGGGCGAGCAGTACTTC. It yields the protein CASSSTGSGEQYF.

This chain connects TRBV10-3 to TRBJ2-1; 12 nucleotides line up with TRBD2. Germline CDR1 and CDR2: ENHRY and SYGVKD. J lost 7 bases, V lost 5 bases, and 6 bases had no gene match. This CDR3 has 15 amino acids. The CDR3 here is CAISSTSGSLNEQFF. The CDR3 region has the DNA TGTGCCATCAGTTCGACTAGCGGGAGCCTAAATGAGCAGTTCTTC.

The V and J genes are TRBV9 and TRBJ1-1, with 7 bases identical to TRBD1. Trimming cost V 3 bases and J 0 bases; bases outside gene matches: 2. CDR3 length equals 14 residues. Germline V gives CDR1 SGDLS, CDR2 YYNGEE. The CDR3 here is CASSAGTVNTEAFF. CDR3 DNA sequence: TGTGCCAGCAGCGCCGGGACAGTGAACACTGAAGCTTTCTTT.